This TCR beta chain was sequenced in a study of T cell changes during pregnancy in multiple sclerosis. Profiling relied on immunoSEQ multiplex PCR, and the TCRdb table lists in-frame clones only, not all of them. The sample holds 35,000 or so clones, about 91% seen once. This CDR3 region has 16 residues. Per germline, CDR1 MGHRA and CDR2 YSYEKL. The V and J ends lost 4 bases and 7 bases, in that order; junction bases with no gene match: 9. The sequenced sample was CD4+ T cells from peripheral blood mononuclear cells, obtained after pregnancy. The source is a female donor with multiple sclerosis, enrolled in a pregnancy study. The J gene is TRBJ2-2, the V gene TRBV4-1, with 10 bases matching TRBD2. The CDR3 DNA reads TGCGCCAGCAGCCCTTCGCCGGGACTAGCGATCGGGGAGCTGTTTTTT. Translated, it gives CASSPSPGLAIGELFF.